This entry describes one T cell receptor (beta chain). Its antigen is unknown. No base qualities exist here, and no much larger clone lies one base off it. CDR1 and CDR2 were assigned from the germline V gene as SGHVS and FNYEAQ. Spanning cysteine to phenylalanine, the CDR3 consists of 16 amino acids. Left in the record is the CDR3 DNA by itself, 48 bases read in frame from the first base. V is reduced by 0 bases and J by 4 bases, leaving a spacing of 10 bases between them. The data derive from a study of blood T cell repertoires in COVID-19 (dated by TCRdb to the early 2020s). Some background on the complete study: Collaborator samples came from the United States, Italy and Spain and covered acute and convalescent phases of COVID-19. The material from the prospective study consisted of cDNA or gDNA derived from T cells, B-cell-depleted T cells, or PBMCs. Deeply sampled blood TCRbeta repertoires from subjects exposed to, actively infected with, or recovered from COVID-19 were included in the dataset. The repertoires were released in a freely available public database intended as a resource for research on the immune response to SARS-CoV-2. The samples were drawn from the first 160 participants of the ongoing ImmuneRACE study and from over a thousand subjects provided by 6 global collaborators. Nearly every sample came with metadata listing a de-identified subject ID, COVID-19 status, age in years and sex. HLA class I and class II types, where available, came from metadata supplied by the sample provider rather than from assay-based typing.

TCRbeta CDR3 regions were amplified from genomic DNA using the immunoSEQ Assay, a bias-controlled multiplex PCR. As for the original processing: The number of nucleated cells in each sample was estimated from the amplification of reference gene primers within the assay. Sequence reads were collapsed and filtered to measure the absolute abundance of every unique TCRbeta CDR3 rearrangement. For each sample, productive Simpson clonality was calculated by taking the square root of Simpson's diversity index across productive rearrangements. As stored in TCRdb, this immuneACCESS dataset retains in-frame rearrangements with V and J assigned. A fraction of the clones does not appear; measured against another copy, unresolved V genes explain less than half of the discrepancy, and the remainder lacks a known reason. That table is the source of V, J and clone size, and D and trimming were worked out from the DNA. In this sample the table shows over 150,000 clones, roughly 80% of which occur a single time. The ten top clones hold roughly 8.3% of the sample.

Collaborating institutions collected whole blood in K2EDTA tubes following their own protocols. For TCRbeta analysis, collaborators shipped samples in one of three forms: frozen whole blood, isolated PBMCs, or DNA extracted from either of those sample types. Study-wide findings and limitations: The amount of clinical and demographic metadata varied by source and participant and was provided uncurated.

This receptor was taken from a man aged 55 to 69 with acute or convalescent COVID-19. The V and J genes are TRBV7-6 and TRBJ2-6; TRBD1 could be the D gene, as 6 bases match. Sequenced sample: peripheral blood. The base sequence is TGTGCCAGCAGCTTAGCCGGACAGATCGGGGCCAACGTCCTGACTTTC. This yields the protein CASSLAGQIGANVLTF.